Below, 13 T cell receptor beta chains from the same sample are listed, as sequenced in a study of CD8+ T cells in alopecia areata. As the sequencing template, cDNA was produced by extracting RNA and reverse transcribing it. Data came from immunoSEQ multiplex PCR; TCRdb stores just in-frame clones and leaves some out. The sample shows approximately 30,000 clones, about two thirds of them seen only once. Sequenced sample: NKG2D-high CD8+ T cells sorted from blood. The origin of the receptors is a human donor with alopecia areata.

This clone was seen a handful of times. The chain couples TRBV29-1 to TRBJ1-2; D is unclear. CDR3 size: 12 residues. V was pared by 5 bases and J by 6 bases, with 13 bases between. Germline V gene sequence: CDR1 SQVTM, CDR2 ANQGSEA. The CDR3 sequence is CSVPPGNDGYTF. Here the CDR3 DNA reads TGCAGCGTTCCTCCGGGCAATGATGGCTACACCTTC.

V usage is TRBV28 and J usage is TRBJ2-7; D remains ambiguous. V dropped 6 bases and J dropped 0 bases, with 15 bases sitting between them. This CDR3 is 15 amino acids long. Germline CDR1 reads MDHEN; CDR2 reads SYDVKM. The CDR3 reads CASSSRGINSYEQYF. The CDR3 nucleotides are TGTGCCAGCAGCAGCCGCGGCATCAACTCCTACGAGCAGTACTTC.

This clone came up a few times. The V and J genes are TRBV7-9 and TRBJ2-1; a weak D match, TRBD1 (6 bases). V was trimmed by 4 bases and J by 4 bases, leaving 20 bases between them. Looked up from germline, CDR1 is SEHNR and CDR2 is FQNEAQ (reference sequence). The CDR3 length is 17 residues. CDR3: CASSSLGPGQGYNEQFF. CDR3 DNA sequence: TGTGCCAGCAGCTCCCTAGGCCCGGGACAAGGGTACAATGAGCAGTTCTTC.

J is TRBJ1-6 and V is TRBV4-3; D may be TRBD1 (5 bases). CDR3 length: 19 amino acids. CDR1 and CDR2 from the germline V gene are LGHNA and YSLEER. V lost 2 bases, J lost 4 bases, and 21 bases lay in between. CDR3 amino acids: CASSQHSYEGNPYNSPLHF. The CDR3 DNA is TGCGCCAGCAGCCAACACTCCTACGAGGGGAACCCTTATAATTCACCCCTCCACTTT.

The CDR3 region has the DNA TGCGCCAGCAGGCTAGCGAGCTCCTACAATGAGCAGTTCTTC. It translates to CASRLASSYNEQFF. The V call is TRBV5-1, the J call TRBJ2-1; D possibly corresponds to TRBD2 (6 bases). Between the trimmed V and J ends, which lost 5 bases and 0 bases, there was a span of 9 bases. Germline values: CDR1 SGHRS, CDR2 YFSETQ. The CDR3 runs to 14 residues.

J is TRBJ1-1 and V is TRBV28; D unresolved. The CDR3 extends over 13 amino acids. Trimming left V 3 bases short and J 1 base short, with 6 bases between. Germline assignment: CDR1 MDHEN and CDR2 SYDVKM. The CDR3 loop reads CASSFIENTEAFF. The CDR3 region has the DNA TGTGCCAGCAGTTTTATTGAGAACACTGAAGCTTTCTTT.

The V gene is TRBV5-1, the J gene TRBJ2-2; 10 nucleotides match TRBD2. Germline V lookup: CDR1 SGHRS, CDR2 YFSETQ. After removal of 4 bases from V and 6 bases from J, the junction contained 3 bases not matched to a gene. This CDR3 is 14 amino acids long. CDR3 loop: CASSNGLAAGELFF. The CDR3 DNA is TGCGCCAGCAGCAACGGACTAGCGGCCGGGGAGCTGTTTTTT.

The sample holds a few counts of this clone. The V gene is TRBV2, the J gene TRBJ2-1, with TRBD1 matching over 9 bases. From germline, CDR1 is SNHLY and CDR2 FYNNEI. Germline trimming cut 7 bases from V and 5 bases from J; bases unmatched to any gene: 9. The CDR3 length is 15 residues. CDR3 coding DNA: TGTGCCAGCATCGAGCGGGACAGGGACGACAATGAGCAGTTCTTC. Its protein product is CASIERDRDDNEQFF.

This clone has only one observation. This rearrangement joins TRBV5-5 to TRBJ2-7; 9 bases line up with TRBD1. J was trimmed by 4 bases and V by 2 bases; bases with no gene match: 4. This CDR3 region has 14 residues. Germline values: CDR1 SGHKS, CDR2 YYEKEE (reference sequence). The CDR3 loop reads CASSFGTGSYEQYF. CDR3 coding DNA: TGTGCCAGCAGCTTCGGGACAGGGTCATACGAGCAGTACTTC.

This sequence joins TRBV4-2 and TRBJ2-7; the D gene is possibly TRBD2 (6 bases). From germline, CDR1 is LGHNA and CDR2 YNFKEQ. Between the trimmed V and J ends, which lost 0 bases and 4 bases, there was a span of 13 bases. This CDR3 region has 15 residues. Here the CDR3 reads CASSQELRGAYEQYF. The CDR3 nucleotides are TGTGCCAGCAGCCAAGAATTGCGGGGCGCTTACGAGCAGTACTTC.

The V and J genes are TRBV27 and TRBJ2-1; TRBD1 or TRBD2 may be the D gene (6 bases each). Per germline, CDR1 MNHEY and CDR2 SMNVEV (reference sequence). Trimming took 7 bases from V and 4 from J, leaving 14 bases between them. There are 14 residues in the CDR3. CDR3 in amino acids: CASTQGGKYNEQFF. In DNA form, the CDR3 reads TGTGCCAGCACTCAAGGGGGGAAATACAATGAGCAGTTCTTC.

This chain joins TRBV4-1 and TRBJ2-3, with D unclear. Trimming removed 0 bases from V and 0 bases from J, with 13 bases in between. Germline-derived CDR1 and CDR2 are MGHRA and YSYEKL. The CDR3 covers 17 residues. CDR3 residues: CASSQDRTYKSTDTQYF. In DNA form, the CDR3 reads TGCGCCAGCAGCCAAGACCGAACCTACAAAAGCACAGATACGCAGTATTTT.

This chain joins TRBV5-6 and TRBJ1-1, with D possibly being TRBD1 (6 bases). V was cut by 2 bases and J by 6 bases, with 14 bases left in between. Germline CDR1 reads SGHDT; CDR2 reads YYEEEE. This CDR3 has 14 residues. CDR3 in DNA: TGTGCCAGCAGCTTCGGGACATGGGATCCTGAAGCTTTCTTT. Translation gives CASSFGTWDPEAFF.